Following are 24 T cell receptor beta chains from one sample sequenced in a study of blood T cell repertoires in COVID-19. Here immunoSEQ multiplex PCR was the method, and the copy in TCRdb shows in-frame clones only, minus some. The sample lists around 220,000 clones, roughly 90% occurring once. Sequenced: PBMCs or T cells enriched from blood (not recorded which). Every receptor here comes from a man aged 25-45 years who had been exposed to COVID-19.

The chain employs TRBV28 and TRBJ1-1; no reliable D call. V was clipped by 10 bases and J by 0 bases, with 15 bases between them. Per the germline V gene, CDR1 is MDHEN and CDR2 is SYDVKM. The CDR3 length is 14 residues. CDR3 DNA sequence: TGTGCCACTACACCCTTGGGCATGAACACTGAAGCTTTCTTT. Its protein is CATTPLGMNTEAFF.

This rearrangement joins TRBV19 to TRBJ1-4, with D perhaps matching TRBD1 (6 bases). CDR1 LNHDA and CDR2 SQIVND come from the germline V gene (reference sequence). This CDR3 spans 14 amino acids. Between the trimmed V and J ends, which lost 5 bases and 8 bases, there was a span of 15 bases. The DNA for the CDR3 is TGTGCCAGTAGTCCCTCAGGGGATCGAGAAAAACTGTTTTTT. Translated: CASSPSGDREKLFF.

CDR3: CSVEVDRYFSYEQYF. The CDR3 DNA is TGCAGCGTTGAAGTAGACAGGTATTTTTCCTACGAGCAGTACTTC. The V call is TRBV29-1, the J call TRBJ2-7; TRBD1 is a possible D gene (6 bases). Trimming removed 1 base from V and 1 base from J, with 14 bases in between. The CDR3 covers 15 residues. Looked up from germline, CDR1 is SQVTM and CDR2 is ANQGSEA.

This clone was detected ten times or more. This chain joins TRBV14 and TRBJ2-3, with 8 nucleotides matching TRBD2. Germline V CDR1 and CDR2: SGHDN, FVKESK. Losses at the gene ends were 2 bases for V and 0 bases for J; bases not matched to a gene: 7. The CDR3 spans 17 residues. The CDR3 DNA reads TGTGCCAGCAGCCAAACCGGGACTAGATATAGCACAGATACGCAGTATTTT. Its translation is CASSQTGTRYSTDTQYF.

V and J are TRBV7-9 and TRBJ1-2, with a weak D call TRBD1 (6 bases). Germline values: CDR1 SEHNR, CDR2 FQNEAQ (reference sequence). V lost 6 bases and J 3 bases, leaving 14 bases between the germline ends. The CDR3 has 14 residues. The CDR3 protein is CASSRTGNDYGYTF. The CDR3 nucleotides are TGTGCCAGCAGTCGTACAGGGAACGACTATGGCTACACCTTC.

This clone was counted once. The chain couples TRBV7-7 to TRBJ2-2; a weak D match, TRBD1 (6 bases). This CDR3 is built from 15 residues. Germline values: CDR1 SSHAT, CDR2 FNYEAQ (reference sequence). Trimming removed 6 bases from V and 3 bases from J, with 14 bases in between. The CDR3 sequence is CASSPVAGDTGELFF. The CDR3 nucleotides read TGTGCCAGCAGTCCAGTAGCAGGGGACACCGGGGAGCTGTTTTTT. The full variable domain, in which reference TRBV7-7 and TRBJ2-2 provide the parts outside the CDR3, is GAGVSQSPRYKVTKRGQDVTLRCDPISSHATLYWYQQALGQGPEFLTYFNYEAQPDKSGLPSDRFSAERPEGSISTLTIQRTEQRDSAMYRCASSPVAGDTGELFFGEGSRLTVL.

The CDR3 region is CASSPGQTYEQYF. The CDR3 DNA sequence: TGTGCCAGCAGCCCCGGACAGACCTACGAGCAGTACTTC. The chain has TRBV5-4 and TRBJ2-7, with a tentative D call TRBD1 (6 bases). The germline V gene encodes CDR1 SGHNT and CDR2 YYREEE (reference sequence). Trimming cost V 4 bases and J 2 bases, with 10 bases left between them. The CDR3 totals 13 residues.

The V and J genes are TRBV7-9 and TRBJ2-3; TRBD2 matches 7 bases. The V segment lost 5 bases and the J segment 3 bases; nucleotides outside the gene matches: 8. The germline V gene has CDR1 SEHNR and CDR2 FQNEAQ (reference sequence). The CDR3 runs to 15 residues. The CDR3 region has the DNA TGTGCCAGCAGCCCCCGGTGGGGGGGGACAGATACGCAGTATTTT. Translation gives CASSPRWGGTDTQYF.

This chain connects TRBV5-1 to TRBJ1-2, with a weak D call TRBD1 (5 bases). The germline V gene encodes CDR1 SGHRS and CDR2 YFSETQ. CDR3 length equals 12 residues. Trimming stripped 4 bases from V and 8 bases from J, with 12 bases between. CDR3 sequence reads: CASSRGLVGYTF. In DNA form, the CDR3 reads TGCGCCAGCAGCAGGGGATTGGTGGGCTACACCTTC.

The chain couples TRBV7-9 to TRBJ2-2; the D gene is possibly TRBD1 (5 bases). V was shortened by 1 base and J by 0 bases, with 12 bases between the two germline ends. CDR1 and CDR2 (germline): SEHNR, FQNEAQ (reference sequence). This CDR3 region has 17 residues. The CDR3 region has the DNA TGTGCCAGCAGCTTAGGGTGGGGCAGGACGAACACCGGGGAGCTGTTTTTT. Its protein is CASSLGWGRTNTGELFF.

This chain links TRBV9 with TRBJ2-5, with 12 bases matching TRBD2. CDR3 length: 14 amino acids. V gave up 8 bases and J gave up 3 bases; unmatched junction bases: 5. Germline assignment: CDR1 SGDLS and CDR2 YYNGEE. The CDR3 DNA follows: TGTGCCAGTACTACTAGCGGGGGGAAAGAGACCCAGTACTTC. Encoded protein: CASTTSGGKETQYF.

The table lists this clone with a count of one. CDR3 in DNA: TGCGCCAGCAGTGACCCTCAGAAGCAGTATTTT. Protein: CASSDPQKQYF. The rearrangement uses TRBV10-2 and TRBJ2-3; D unclear. V lost 3 bases and J lost 11, with 9 bases in between. Per germline, CDR1 WSHSY and CDR2 SAAADI. This CDR3 has 11 residues.

The chain has TRBV9 and TRBJ1-2, with D possibly being TRBD1 (5 bases). In germline, CDR1 is SGDLS, CDR2 YYNGEE. The CDR3 is 14 amino acids. The V and J ends lost 1 base and 7 bases respectively, with 14 bases between them. CDR3 bases: TGTGCCAGCAGCGTACAAACAGGAGTAGGTGGCTACACCTTC. Its protein is CASSVQTGVGGYTF.

The chain uses TRBV15 and TRBJ2-1; 8 nucleotides line up with TRBD2. This CDR3 spans 16 amino acids. J gave up 7 bases and V 1 base, and 9 bases lay outside the gene matches. Germline CDR1 is LNHNV and CDR2 is YYDKDF (reference sequence). DNA for the CDR3: TGTGCCACCAGCAGAGGACGGGGGGGCGTCCCGAATGAGCAGTTCTTC. This encodes CATSRGRGGVPNEQFF.

This clone was counted a single time. This sequence joins TRBV7-2 and TRBJ2-1, with TRBD1 identical over 7 bases. This CDR3 is built from 15 residues. V shed 5 bases, J shed 8 bases, and the junction held 12 bases outside the gene matches. Germline V CDR1 and CDR2: SGHTA, FQGNSA. The DNA of the CDR3 is TGTGCCAGCAGCCCGGGACAGTTCCGCCGCGATGAGCAGTTCTTC. Protein: CASSPGQFRRDEQFF.

The CDR3 nucleotides are TGTGCCTCAGCCCCGGGCTGGGGCGTATTAACTAATGAAAAACTGTTTTTT. Encoded protein: CASAPGWGVLTNEKLFF. V is TRBV30 and J is TRBJ1-4, with a tentative D call TRBD1 (5 bases). CDR1 GTSNPN and CDR2 SVGIG come from the germline V gene (reference sequence). CDR3 length: 17 residues. Deletions cut 7 bases from V and 1 base from J, with 22 bases between.

This clone was picked up a small number of times. V is TRBV10-3 and J is TRBJ2-3; 7 bases fit TRBD2. This CDR3 region has 14 residues. CDR1 is ENHRY, CDR2 SYGVKD, per germline. J was trimmed by 2 bases and V by 2 bases; bases with no gene match: 1. The CDR3 sequence is CAISEAGDTDTQYF. The CDR3 coding sequence is TGTGCCATCAGTGAGGCGGGGGACACAGATACGCAGTATTTT.

This chain links TRBV9 with TRBJ2-5, with a weak D call TRBD2 (6 bases). The CDR3 has 14 residues. In germline, CDR1 is SGDLS, CDR2 YYNGEE. V dropped 4 bases and J dropped 9 bases, with 19 bases sitting between them. The chain's CDR3 is CASSSGTASGAQYF. CDR3 bases: TGTGCCAGCAGCTCCGGGACTGCCTCGGGGGCCCAGTACTTC.

The chain recombines TRBV2 with TRBJ2-1, with D perhaps TRBD2 (6 bases). Germline V gene sequence: CDR1 SNHLY, CDR2 FYNNEI. V shed 6 bases and J shed 4 bases, with 13 bases lying between them. The CDR3 is made up of 14 amino acids. The CDR3 sequence is CASRTVGGYNEQFF. DNA of the CDR3: TGTGCCAGCAGGACGGTGGGGGGATACAATGAGCAGTTCTTC.

This clone has a single count. The rearrangement links TRBV13 to TRBJ2-1; D is possibly TRBD1 (5 bases). The CDR3 extends over 15 amino acids. Trimming cost V 5 bases and J 0 bases, with 11 bases left between them. Per the germline V gene, CDR1 is PRHDT and CDR2 is FYEKMQ (reference sequence). The CDR3 DNA reads TGTGCCAGCAGCCCGCGTAGGGGCTCCTACAATGAGCAGTTCTTC. Translating gives CASSPRRGSYNEQFF.

The chain carries TRBV2 and TRBJ2-2; TRBD1 matches 8 bases. The V gene's germline CDR1 is SNHLY and CDR2 FYNNEI. The CDR3 covers 13 residues. J gave up 5 bases and V 6 bases, and 2 bases lay outside the gene matches. CDR3 DNA sequence: TGTGCCAGCAGACAGGGGGTAACCGGGGAGCTGTTTTTT. It translates to CASRQGVTGELFF.

The chain uses TRBV11-2 and TRBJ1-5; D is uncertain. Germline values: CDR1 SGHAT, CDR2 FQNNGV. Trimming cost V 5 bases and J 7 bases, with 9 bases left between them. The CDR3 consists of 12 residues. The CDR3 reads CASSQTGQPQHF. The DNA for the CDR3 is TGTGCCAGCAGCCAGACTGGGCAGCCCCAGCATTTT. Combining the CDR3 with reference TRBV11-2 and TRBJ1-5 gives the whole variable domain EAGVAQSPRYKIIEKRQSVAFWCNPISGHATLYWYQQILGQGPKLLIQFQNNGVVDDSQLPKDRFSAERLKGVDSTLKIQPAKLEDSAVYLCASSQTGQPQHFGDGTRLSIL.

This sequence joins TRBV11-2 and TRBJ2-7, with D possibly TRBD2 on 6 matching bases. CDR1 is SGHAT and CDR2 is FQNNGV in the germline V gene. The CDR3 length is 13 residues. Trimming stripped 2 bases from V and 6 bases from J, with 11 bases between. The CDR3: CASSLLSEGEQYF. CDR3 bases: TGTGCCAGCAGCTTATTGTCGGAGGGCGAGCAGTACTTC.

V usage is TRBV5-1 and J usage is TRBJ1-4; the match to TRBD1 covers 8 bases. The CDR3 runs to 18 residues. Germline V gene lookup returns CDR1 SGHRS and CDR2 YFSETQ. Losses at the gene ends were 4 bases for V and 3 bases for J; bases not matched to a gene: 14. CDR3 DNA: TGCGCCAGCAGCCTAGGGGACAGGCTGGGGTCAGCTAATGAAAAACTGTTTTTT. Translation: CASSLGDRLGSANEKLFF.